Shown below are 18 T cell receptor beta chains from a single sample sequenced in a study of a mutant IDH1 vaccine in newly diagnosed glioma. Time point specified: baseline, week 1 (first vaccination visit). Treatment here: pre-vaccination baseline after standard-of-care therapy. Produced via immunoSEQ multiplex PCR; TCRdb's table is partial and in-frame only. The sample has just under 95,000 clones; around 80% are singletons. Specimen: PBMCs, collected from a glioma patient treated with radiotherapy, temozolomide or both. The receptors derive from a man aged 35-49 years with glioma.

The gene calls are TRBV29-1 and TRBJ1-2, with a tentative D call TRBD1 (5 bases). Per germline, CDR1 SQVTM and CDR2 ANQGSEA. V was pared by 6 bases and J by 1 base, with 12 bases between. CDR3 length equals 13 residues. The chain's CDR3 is CSVEGTGNYGYTF. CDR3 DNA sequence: TGCAGCGTGGAGGGGACTGGTAACTATGGCTACACCTTC.

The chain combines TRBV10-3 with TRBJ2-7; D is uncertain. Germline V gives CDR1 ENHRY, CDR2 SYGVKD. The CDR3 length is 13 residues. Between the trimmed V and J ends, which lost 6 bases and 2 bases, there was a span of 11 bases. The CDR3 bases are TGTGCCATCAGGGATCCAAGGGCCTACGAGCAGTACTTC. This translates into CAIRDPRAYEQYF.

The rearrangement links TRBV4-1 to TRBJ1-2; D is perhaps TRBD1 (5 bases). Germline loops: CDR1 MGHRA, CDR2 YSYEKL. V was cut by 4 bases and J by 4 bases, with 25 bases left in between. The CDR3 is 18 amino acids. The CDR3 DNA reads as TGCGCCAGCAGCCCCACGTCCCGGGACGGGACCTTTGGCTATGGCTACACCTTC. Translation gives CASSPTSRDGTFGYGYTF.

The CDR3 sequence is CASSSRGGPNYGYTF. CDR3 sequence (DNA): TGTGCCAGCAGCTCCCGGGGGGGGCCAAACTATGGCTACACCTTC. V gene TRBV5-4 combines with J gene TRBJ1-2; weak D call: TRBD1 (6 bases). Between the trimmed V and J ends, which lost 3 bases and 2 bases, there was a span of 14 bases. The CDR3 is 15 amino acids. Germline V gene lookup returns CDR1 SGHNT and CDR2 YYREEE (reference sequence).

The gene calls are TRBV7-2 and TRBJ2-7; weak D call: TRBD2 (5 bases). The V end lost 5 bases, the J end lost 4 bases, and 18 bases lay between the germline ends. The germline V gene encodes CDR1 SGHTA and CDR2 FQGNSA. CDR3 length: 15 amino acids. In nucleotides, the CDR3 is TGTGCCAGCAGCCCCAGCGGTCTGGCCCCATACGAGCAGTACTTC. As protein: CASSPSGLAPYEQYF.

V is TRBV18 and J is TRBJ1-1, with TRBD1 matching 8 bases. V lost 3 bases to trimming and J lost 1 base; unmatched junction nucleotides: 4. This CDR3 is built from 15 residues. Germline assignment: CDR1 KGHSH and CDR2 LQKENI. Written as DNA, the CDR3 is TGTGCCAGCTCACCGCAGGGGGCCTCGAACACTGAAGCTTTCTTT. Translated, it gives CASSPQGASNTEAFF. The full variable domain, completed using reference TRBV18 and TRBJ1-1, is NAGVMQNPRHLVRRRGQEARLRCSPMKGHSHVYWYRQLPEEGLKFMVYLQKENIIDESGMPKERFSAEFPKEGPSILRIQQVVRGDSAAYFCASSPQGASNTEAFFGQGTRLTVV.

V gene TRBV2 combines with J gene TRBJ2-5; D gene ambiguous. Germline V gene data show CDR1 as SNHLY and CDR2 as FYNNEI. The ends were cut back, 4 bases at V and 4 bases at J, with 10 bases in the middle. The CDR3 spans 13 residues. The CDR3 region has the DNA TGTGCCAGCAGTGCAGGAAACTTAGAGACCCAGTACTTC. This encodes CASSAGNLETQYF. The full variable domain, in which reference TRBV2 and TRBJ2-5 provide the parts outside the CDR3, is EPEVTQTPSHQVTQMGQEVILRCVPISNHLYFYWYRQILGQKVEFLVSFYNNEISEKSEIFDDQFSVERPDGSNFTLKIRSTKLEDSAMYFCASSAGNLETQYFGPGTRLLVL.

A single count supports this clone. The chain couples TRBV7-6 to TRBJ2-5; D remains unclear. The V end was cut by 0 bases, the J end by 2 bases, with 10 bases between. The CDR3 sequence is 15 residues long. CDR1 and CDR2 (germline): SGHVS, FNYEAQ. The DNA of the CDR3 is TGTGCCAGCAGCTTAGCGCTGCGGCAACAAGAGACCCAGTACTTC. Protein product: CASSLALRQQETQYF. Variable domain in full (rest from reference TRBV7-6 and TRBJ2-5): GAGVSQSPRYKVTKRGQDVALRCDPISGHVSLYWYRQALGQGPEFLTYFNYEAQQDKSGLPNDRFSAERPEGSISTLTIQRTEQRDSAMYRCASSLALRQQETQYFGPGTRLLVL.

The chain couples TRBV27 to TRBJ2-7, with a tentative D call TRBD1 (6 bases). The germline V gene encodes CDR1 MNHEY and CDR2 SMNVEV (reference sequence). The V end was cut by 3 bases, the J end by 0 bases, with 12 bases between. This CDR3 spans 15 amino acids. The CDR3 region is CASSFQDRTSYEQYF. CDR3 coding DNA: TGTGCCAGCAGTTTTCAGGACAGAACCTCCTACGAGCAGTACTTC.

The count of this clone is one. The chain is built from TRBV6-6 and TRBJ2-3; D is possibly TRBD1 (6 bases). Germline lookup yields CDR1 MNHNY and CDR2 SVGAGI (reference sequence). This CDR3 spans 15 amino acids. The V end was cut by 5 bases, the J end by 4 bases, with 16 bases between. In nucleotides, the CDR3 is TGTGCCAGCAGTCACCGCCGCGACAGGCCAGATACGCAGTATTTT. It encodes CASSHRRDRPDTQYF.

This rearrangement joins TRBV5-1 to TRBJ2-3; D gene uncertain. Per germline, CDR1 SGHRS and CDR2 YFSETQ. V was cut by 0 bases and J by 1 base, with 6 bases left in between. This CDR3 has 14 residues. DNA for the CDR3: TGCGCCAGCAGCTTGGAGGCGGGCACAGATACGCAGTATTTT. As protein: CASSLEAGTDTQYF.

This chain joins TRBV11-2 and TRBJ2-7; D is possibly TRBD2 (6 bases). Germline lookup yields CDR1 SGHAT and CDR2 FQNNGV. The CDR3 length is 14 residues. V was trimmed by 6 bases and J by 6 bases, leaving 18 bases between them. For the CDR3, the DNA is TGTGCCAGCAGTCCGGGACTTTCCCCCCTCGAGCAGTACTTC. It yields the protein CASSPGLSPLEQYF. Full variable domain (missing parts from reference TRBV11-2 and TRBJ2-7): EAGVAQSPRYKIIEKRQSVAFWCNPISGHATLYWYQQILGQGPKLLIQFQNNGVVDDSQLPKDRFSAERLKGVDSTLKIQPAKLEDSAVYLCASSPGLSPLEQYFGPGTRLTVT.

The CDR3 protein is CASGSQGLSNYGYTF. CDR3 nucleotides: TGCGCCAGCGGATCACAGGGCCTATCTAACTATGGCTACACCTTC. The chain couples TRBV23-1 to TRBJ1-2, with D possibly matching TRBD1 (6 bases). TRBV23-1 is sorted into the ORF group, with uncertain function. CDR3 size: 15 residues. V lost 8 bases, J lost 0 bases, and 16 bases lay in between.

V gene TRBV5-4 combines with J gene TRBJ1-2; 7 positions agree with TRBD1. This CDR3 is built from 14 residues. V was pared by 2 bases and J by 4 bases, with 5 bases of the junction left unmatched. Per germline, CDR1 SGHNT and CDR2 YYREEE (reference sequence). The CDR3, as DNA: TGTGCCAGCAGCTTAGGGGGCAGGGCCTATGGCTACACCTTC. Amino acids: CASSLGGRAYGYTF. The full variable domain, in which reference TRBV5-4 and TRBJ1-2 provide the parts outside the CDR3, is ETGVTQSPTHLIKTRGQQVTLRCSSQSGHNTVSWYQQALGQGPQFIFQYYREEENGRGNFPPRFSGLQFPNYSSELNVNALELDDSALYLCASSLGGRAYGYTFGSGTRLTVV.

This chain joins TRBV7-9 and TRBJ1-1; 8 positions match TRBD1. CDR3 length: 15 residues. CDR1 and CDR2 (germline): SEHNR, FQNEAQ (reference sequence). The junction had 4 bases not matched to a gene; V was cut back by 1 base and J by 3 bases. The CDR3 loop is CASSLGGDRHTEAFF. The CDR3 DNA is TGTGCCAGCAGCTTAGGCGGGGACAGGCACACTGAAGCTTTCTTT.

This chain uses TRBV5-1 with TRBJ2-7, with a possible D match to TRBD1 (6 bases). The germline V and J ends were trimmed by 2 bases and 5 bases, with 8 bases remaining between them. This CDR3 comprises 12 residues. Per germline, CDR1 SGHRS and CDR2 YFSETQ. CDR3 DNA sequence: TGCGCCAGCAGCTTCGACAGGAACGAGCAGTACTTC. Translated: CASSFDRNEQYF.

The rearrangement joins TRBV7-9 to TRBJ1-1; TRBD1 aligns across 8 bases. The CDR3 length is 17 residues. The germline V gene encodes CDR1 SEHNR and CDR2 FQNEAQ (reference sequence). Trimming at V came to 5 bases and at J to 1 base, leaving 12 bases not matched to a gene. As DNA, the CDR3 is TGTGCCAGCAGCAACGAACCTGGGCAGGGGGCGAACACTGAAGCTTTCTTT. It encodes CASSNEPGQGANTEAFF.

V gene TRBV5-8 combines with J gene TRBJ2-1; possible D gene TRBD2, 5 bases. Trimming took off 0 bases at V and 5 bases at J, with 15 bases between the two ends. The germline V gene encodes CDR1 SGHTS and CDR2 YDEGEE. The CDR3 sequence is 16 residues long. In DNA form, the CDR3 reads TGTGCCAGCAGCTTGGCGAGGAGCGGTTTTAACAATGAGCAGTTCTTC. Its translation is CASSLARSGFNNEQFF.